The T cell receptor beta chain described here comes from a study of blood T cell repertoires in COVID-19. From germline, CDR1 is SEHNR and CDR2 FQNEAQ (reference sequence). Trimming cost V 0 bases and J 0 bases, with 6 bases left between them. The CDR3 runs 15 residues. This table comes from immunoSEQ multiplex PCR, and its TCRdb copy is limited to in-frame clones, with some not included. Seen here are 350,000 to 400,000 clones, roughly nine tenths observed once, and the top ten hold around 0.94%. The V call is TRBV7-9, the J call TRBJ1-5; D is uncertain. The material sequenced was PBMCs or T cells enriched from blood (not recorded which). This clonotype originated in a woman aged 40 to 49 who had been exposed to COVID-19. The CDR3 protein is CASSLASDSNQPQHF. The CDR3 DNA reads TGTGCCAGCAGCTTAGCCTCAGATAGCAATCAGCCCCAGCATTTT.